This TCR beta chain was captured in a study of a mutant IDH1 vaccine in newly diagnosed glioma (dated by TCRdb to about 2021). Concerning the study at large: In the chemotherapy-containing groups, vaccination started alongside temozolomide cycles, whereas in patients who had radiotherapy alone it started 4-6 weeks after radiotherapy. For exploratory analyses, longitudinal TCRB deep sequencing was carried out in roughly 23 treated patients wherever samples were available. Six visits were used for peripheral blood collection: V03 (baseline), V05, V07, V10, V12 and V13. The week-35 safety follow-up took place at visit V12, and the week-47 end of study took place at visit V13. Of the approximately 35 treated patients, approximately 62% were male and 37.5% were female, and the mean age was about 40 years. Before enrollment, most patients had been given radiochemotherapy with temozolomide as standard therapy, while the rest had received either radiotherapy alone or temozolomide alone.

Its CDR3 holds 15 amino acids, cysteine through phenylalanine. Just CDR3 DNA is preserved here, 45 bases in frame from base 1. Cut back by 2 bases and 4 bases, the V and J ends lie 14 bases apart. The CDR1 and CDR2 encoded by the germline V gene are SNHLY and FYNNEI. This clone came up a few times. No cognate antigen has been identified for it. No base qualities exist here, and no much larger clone lies one base off it. The library was built by means of the immunoSEQ multiplex PCR assay. Rearranged TCR beta chain sequences were amplified using the hsTCRB Kit according to the manufacturer's protocol. An Illumina MiSeq was used to sequence the TCRB libraries. As for the original processing: The proprietary platform of the kit vendor was used for demultiplexing, trimming and gene mapping. What TCRdb holds here is the immuneACCESS table cut down to in-frame rearrangements. Part of the clones is not present; checked against another copy, under half of the missing clones reflect an unresolved V gene, and the others are unexplained. V, J and clone size were drawn from that table, and D and trimming were deduced from the DNA. The sample table lists around 33,000 clones, 85% to 90% of them with a count of one. The ten biggest clones cover 12% of the sample.

The study at large found these results: According to the authors, sample limitations meant that analyses of patient blood samples could not be reproduced. Changes in the top peripheral T cell clonotypes picked up by TCRB sequencing did not appear to be linked to pseudoprogression. Availability determined which PBMC samples were chosen for TCRB deep sequencing. Across multiple MHC alleles, vaccine-induced immune responses were seen in approximately 93% of patients.

The sample's time point label is to be understood as: week 47, end of study. Each vaccine dose was 300 ug of a 20-mer mutant IDH1 peptide in Montanide, given subcutaneously with topical imiquimod. Across visits V03 through V10, patients got a total of eight vaccinations, given in weeks 1, 3, 5, 7, 11, 15, 19 and 23. All donors had newly diagnosed IDH1-mutant astrocytomas of WHO grade 3 or 4 that showed loss of nuclear ATRX. The samples were drawn from NOA16, a multicentre, single-arm, open-label phase I trial in Germany that tested a mutant IDH1 peptide vaccine in humans for the first time. Genomic DNA for TCRB sequencing was extracted from EDTA blood using the DNeasy Blood and Tissue Kit.

The chain couples TRBV2 to TRBJ1-2, with a weak D call of TRBD1 (5 bases match). The starting material was PBMCs, obtained from a glioma patient whose treatment included an IDH1 peptide vaccine. The sequence was collected from a woman aged 25 to 39 with glioma. CDR3 region: CASSEIMGVGYGYTF. The nucleotide sequence is TGTGCCAGCAGTGAAATCATGGGGGTCGGCTATGGCTACACCTTC.